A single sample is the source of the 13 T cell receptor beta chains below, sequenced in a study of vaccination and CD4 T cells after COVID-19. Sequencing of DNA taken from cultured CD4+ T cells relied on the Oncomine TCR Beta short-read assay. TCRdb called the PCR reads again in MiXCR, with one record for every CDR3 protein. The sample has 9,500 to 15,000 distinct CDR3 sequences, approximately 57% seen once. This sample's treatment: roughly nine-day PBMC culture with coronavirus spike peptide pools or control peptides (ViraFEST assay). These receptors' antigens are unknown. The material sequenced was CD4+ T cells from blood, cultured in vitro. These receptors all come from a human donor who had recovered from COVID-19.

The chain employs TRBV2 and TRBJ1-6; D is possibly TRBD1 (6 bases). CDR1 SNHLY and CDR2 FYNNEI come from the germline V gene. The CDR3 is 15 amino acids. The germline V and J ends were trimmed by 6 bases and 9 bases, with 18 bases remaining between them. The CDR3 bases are TGTGCCAGCAGACTACAGCAGGGGAGGGGTTCACCCCTCCACTTT. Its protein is CASRLQQGRGSPLHF.

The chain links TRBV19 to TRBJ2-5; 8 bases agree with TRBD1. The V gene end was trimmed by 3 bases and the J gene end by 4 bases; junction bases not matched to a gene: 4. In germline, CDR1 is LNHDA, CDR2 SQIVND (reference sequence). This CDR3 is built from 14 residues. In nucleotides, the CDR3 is TGTGCCAGTAGTATTACAGGGGGAGGAGAGACCCAGTACTTC. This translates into CASSITGGGETQYF.

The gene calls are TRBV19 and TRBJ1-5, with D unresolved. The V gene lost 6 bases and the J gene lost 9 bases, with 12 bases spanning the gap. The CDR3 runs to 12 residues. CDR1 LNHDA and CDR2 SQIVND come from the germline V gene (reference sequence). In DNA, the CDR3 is TGTGCCAGTAGCTCCTTACAAGGGCCCCAGCATTTT. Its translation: CASSSLQGPQHF.

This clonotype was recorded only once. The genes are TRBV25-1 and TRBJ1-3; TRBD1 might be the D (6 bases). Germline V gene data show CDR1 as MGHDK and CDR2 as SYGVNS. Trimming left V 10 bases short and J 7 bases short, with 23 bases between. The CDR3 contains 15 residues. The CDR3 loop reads CATVPTGRRGNTIYF. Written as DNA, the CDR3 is TGTGCCACCGTACCGACAGGCAGGAGGGGGAACACCATATATTTT.

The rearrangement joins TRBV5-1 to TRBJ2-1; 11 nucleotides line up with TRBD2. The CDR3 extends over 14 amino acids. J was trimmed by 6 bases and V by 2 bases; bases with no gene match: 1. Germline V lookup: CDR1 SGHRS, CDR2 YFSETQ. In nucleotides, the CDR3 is TGCGCCAGCAGCTTACTAGCGGGGGTCAATGAGCAGTTCTTC. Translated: CASSLLAGVNEQFF.

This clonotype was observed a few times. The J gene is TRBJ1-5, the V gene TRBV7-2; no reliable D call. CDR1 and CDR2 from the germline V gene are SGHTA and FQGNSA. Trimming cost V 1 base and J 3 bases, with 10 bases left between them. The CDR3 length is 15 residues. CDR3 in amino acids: CASSLGFLVNQPQHF. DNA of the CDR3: TGTGCCAGCAGCTTAGGATTTTTGGTCAATCAGCCCCAGCATTTT.

CDR3 nucleotides: TGCAGTGCTAGAGATTACGGACAGGGATATGGCTACACCTTC. This gives the protein CSARDYGQGYGYTF. V usage is TRBV20-1 and J usage is TRBJ1-2, with 8 nucleotides matching TRBD1. CDR1 and CDR2 (germline): DFQATT, SNEGSKA (reference sequence). This CDR3 has 14 residues. V was pared by 0 bases and J by 5 bases, with 5 bases of the junction left unmatched.

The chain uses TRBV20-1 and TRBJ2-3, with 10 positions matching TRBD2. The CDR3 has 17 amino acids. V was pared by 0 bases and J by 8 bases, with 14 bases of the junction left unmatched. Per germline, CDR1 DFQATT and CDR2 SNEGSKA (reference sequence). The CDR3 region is CSARDSSGGPFHVTQYF. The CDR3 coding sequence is TGCAGTGCTAGAGACTCTAGCGGGGGCCCCTTTCATGTTACGCAGTATTTT.

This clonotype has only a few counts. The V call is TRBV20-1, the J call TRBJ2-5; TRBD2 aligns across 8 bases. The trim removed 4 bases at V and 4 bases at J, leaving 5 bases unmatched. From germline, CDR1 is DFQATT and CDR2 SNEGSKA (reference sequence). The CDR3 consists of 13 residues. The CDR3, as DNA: TGCAGTGCTAAAGGACTAGCCCCAGAGACCCAGTACTTC. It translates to CSAKGLAPETQYF.

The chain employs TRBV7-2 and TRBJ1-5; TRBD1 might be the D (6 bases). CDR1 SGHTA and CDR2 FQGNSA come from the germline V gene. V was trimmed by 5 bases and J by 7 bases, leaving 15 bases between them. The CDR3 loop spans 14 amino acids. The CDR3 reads CASSPPGTKQPQHF. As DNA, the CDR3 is TGTGCCAGCAGCCCCCCCGGGACAAAGCAGCCCCAGCATTTT. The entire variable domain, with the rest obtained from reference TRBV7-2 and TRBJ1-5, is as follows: GAGVSQSPSNKVTEKGKDVELRCDPISGHTALYWYRQSLGQGLEFLIYFQGNSAPDKSGLPSDRFSAERTGGSVSTLTIQRTQQEDSAVYLCASSPPGTKQPQHFGDGTRLSIL.

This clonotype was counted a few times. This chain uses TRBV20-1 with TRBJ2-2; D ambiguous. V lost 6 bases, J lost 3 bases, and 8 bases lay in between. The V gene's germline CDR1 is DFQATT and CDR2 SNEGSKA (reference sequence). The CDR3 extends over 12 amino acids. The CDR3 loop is CSAATHTGELFF. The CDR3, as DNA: TGCAGTGCGGCGACTCACACCGGGGAGCTGTTTTTT.

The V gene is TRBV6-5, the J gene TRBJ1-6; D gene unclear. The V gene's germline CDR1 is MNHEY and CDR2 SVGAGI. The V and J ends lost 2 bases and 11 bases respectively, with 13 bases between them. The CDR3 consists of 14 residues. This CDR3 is CASSYEDGLPPLHF. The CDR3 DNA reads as TGTGCCAGCAGTTACGAAGACGGGCTCCCACCCCTCCACTTT.

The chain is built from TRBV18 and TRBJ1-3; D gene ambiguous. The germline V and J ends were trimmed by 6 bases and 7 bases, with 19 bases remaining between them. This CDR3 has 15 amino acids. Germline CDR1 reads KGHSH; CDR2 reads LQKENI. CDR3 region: CASSPTAVPDNTIYF. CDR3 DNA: TGTGCCAGCTCCCCCACGGCGGTGCCGGACAACACCATATATTTT.